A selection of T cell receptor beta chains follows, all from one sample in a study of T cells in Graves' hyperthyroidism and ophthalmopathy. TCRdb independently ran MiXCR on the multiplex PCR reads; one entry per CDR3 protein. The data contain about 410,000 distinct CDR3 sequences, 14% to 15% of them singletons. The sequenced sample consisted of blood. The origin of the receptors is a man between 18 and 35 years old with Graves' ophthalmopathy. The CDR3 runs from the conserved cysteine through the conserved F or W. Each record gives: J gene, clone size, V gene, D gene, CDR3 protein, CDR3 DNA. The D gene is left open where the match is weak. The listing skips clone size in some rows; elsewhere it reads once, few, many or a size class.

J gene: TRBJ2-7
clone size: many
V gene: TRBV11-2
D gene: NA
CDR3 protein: CASSRGATYEQYF
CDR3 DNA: TGTGCCAGCAGCCGGGGGGCAACCTACGAGCAGTACTTC

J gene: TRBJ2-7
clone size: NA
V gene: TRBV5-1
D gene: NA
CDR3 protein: CASSSLLASGEQYF
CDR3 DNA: TGCGCCAGCAGCTCACTGCTGGCTTCTGGCGAGCAGTACTTC

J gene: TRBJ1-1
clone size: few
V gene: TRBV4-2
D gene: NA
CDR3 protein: CASSLSDSLNTEAFF
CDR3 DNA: TGTGCCAGCAGCCTAAGCGACAGCTTGAACACTGAAGCTTTCTTT

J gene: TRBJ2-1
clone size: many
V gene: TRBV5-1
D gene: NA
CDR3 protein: CASSLAARRGGYNEQFF
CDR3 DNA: TGCGCCAGCAGCTTGGCCGCTCGGCGAGGTGGCTACAATGAGCAGTTCTTC

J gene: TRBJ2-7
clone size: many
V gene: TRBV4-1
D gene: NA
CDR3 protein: CASSEGVDYEQYF
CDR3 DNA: TGCGCCAGCAGCGAAGGGGTCGACTACGAGCAGTACTTC

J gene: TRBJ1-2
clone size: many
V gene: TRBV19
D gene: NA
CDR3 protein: CASSIIGGRNYGYTF
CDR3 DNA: TGTGCCAGTAGTATAATTGGCGGCCGAAACTATGGCTACACCTTC

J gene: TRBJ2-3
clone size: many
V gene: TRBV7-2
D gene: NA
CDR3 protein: CASSLVSNTDTQYF
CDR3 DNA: TGTGCCAGCAGCTTAGTTTCCAACACAGATACGCAGTATTTT

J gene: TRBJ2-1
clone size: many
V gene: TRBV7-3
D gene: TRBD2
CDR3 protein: CASSLRREDPHDEQFF
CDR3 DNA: TGTGCCAGCAGCTTAAGGCGGGAGGACCCCCACGATGAGCAGTTCTTC

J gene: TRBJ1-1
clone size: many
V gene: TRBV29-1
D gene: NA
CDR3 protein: CSVEFSLNTEAFF
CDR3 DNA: TGCAGCGTTGAGTTCTCTTTGAACACTGAAGCTTTCTTT

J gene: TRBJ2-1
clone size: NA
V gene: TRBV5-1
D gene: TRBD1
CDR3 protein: CASSPHGTGSNEQFF
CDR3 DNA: TGCGCCAGCAGCCCACACGGGACAGGGTCCAATGAGCAGTTCTTC

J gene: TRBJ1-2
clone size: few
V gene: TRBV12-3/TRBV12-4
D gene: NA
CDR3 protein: CASTSTPPNYGYTF
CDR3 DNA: TGTGCCAGCACCTCTACTCCCCCTAACTATGGCTACACCTTC

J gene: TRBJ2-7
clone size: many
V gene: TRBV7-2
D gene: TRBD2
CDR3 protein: CASGWGGSYEQYF
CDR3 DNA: TGTGCCAGCGGGTGGGGGGGCTCCTACGAGCAGTACTTC

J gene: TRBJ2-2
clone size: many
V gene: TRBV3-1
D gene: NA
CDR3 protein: CASSPLVTGELFF
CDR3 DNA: TGTGCCAGCAGCCCGTTGGTTACCGGGGAGCTGTTTTTT

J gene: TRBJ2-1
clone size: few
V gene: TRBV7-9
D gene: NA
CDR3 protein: CASSLELSSYEQFF
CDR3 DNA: TGTGCCAGCAGCCTGGAGTTGAGCTCCTACGAGCAGTTCTTC

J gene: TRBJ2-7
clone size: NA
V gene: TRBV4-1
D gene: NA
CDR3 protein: CASTVGISGFYEQYF
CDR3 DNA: TGCGCCAGCACCGTAGGGATATCCGGGTTCTACGAGCAGTACTTC

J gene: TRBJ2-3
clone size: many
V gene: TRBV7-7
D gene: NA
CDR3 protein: CASSLALRDTQYF
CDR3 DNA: TGTGCTAGCAGCTTAGCTCTTCGGGATACGCAGTATTTT

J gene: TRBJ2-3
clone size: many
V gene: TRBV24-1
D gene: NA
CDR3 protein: CATSDASGTDTQYF
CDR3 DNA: TGTGCCACCAGTGATGCCTCTGGCACAGATACGCAGTATTTT

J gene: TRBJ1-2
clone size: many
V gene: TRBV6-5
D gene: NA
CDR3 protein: CASSYFSLRGAYGYTF
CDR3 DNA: TGTGCCAGCAGTTACTTTTCTCTGCGAGGGGCCTATGGCTACACCTTC

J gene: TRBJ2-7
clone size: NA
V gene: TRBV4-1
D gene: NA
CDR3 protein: CASSQGVSPLSSYEQYF
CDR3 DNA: TGCGCCAGCAGCCAAGGGGTTAGCCCTCTAAGCTCCTACGAGCAGTACTTC

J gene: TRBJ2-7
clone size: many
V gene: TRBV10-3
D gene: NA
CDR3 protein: CAISGRQNYEQYF
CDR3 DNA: TGTGCCATCAGTGGTCGGCAGAACTACGAGCAGTACTTC

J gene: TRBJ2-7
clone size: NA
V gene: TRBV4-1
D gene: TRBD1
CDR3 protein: CASSHRLDRGGEQYF
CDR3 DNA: TGCGCCAGCAGCCATAGGTTGGACAGGGGGGGCGAGCAGTACTTC

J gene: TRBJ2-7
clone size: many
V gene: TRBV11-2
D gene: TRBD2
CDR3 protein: CASSLTSGRGYEQYF
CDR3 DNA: TGTGCCAGCAGCTTAACTAGCGGGAGGGGATACGAGCAGTACTTC

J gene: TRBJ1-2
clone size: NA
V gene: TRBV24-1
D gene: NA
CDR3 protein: CATSQDPDYGYTF
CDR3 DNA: TGTGCCACCAGTCAGGACCCTGACTATGGCTACACCTTC

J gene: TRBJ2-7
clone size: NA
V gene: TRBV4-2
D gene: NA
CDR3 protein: CASSQEGSSGGGAYEQYF
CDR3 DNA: TGTGCCAGCAGCCAAGAAGGCAGTAGCGGAGGTGGGGCTTACGAGCAGTACTTC

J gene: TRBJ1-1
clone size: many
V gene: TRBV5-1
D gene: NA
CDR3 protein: CASSLWGGSNTEAFF
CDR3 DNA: TGCGCCAGCAGCTTGTGGGGGGGGTCGAACACTGAAGCTTTCTTT

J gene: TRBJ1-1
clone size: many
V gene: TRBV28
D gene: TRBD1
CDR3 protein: CASSYRDRESNTEAFF
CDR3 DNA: TGTGCCAGCAGTTACCGGGACAGGGAATCGAACACTGAAGCTTTCTTT

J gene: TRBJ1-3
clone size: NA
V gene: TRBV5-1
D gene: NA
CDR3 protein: CASSLLGPNSGNTIYF
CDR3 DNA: TGCGCCAGCAGCTTACTGGGACCGAACTCTGGAAACACCATATATTTT

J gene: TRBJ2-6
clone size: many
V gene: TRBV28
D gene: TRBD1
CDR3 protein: CASSRGEGAGGANVLTF
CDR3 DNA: TGTGCCAGCAGTCGAGGAGAGGGGGCAGGCGGGGCCAACGTCCTGACTTTC

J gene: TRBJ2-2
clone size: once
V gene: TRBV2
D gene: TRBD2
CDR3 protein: CASISGRDTGELFF
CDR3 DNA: TGTGCCAGCATCAGCGGGAGGGACACCGGGGAGCTGTTTTTT

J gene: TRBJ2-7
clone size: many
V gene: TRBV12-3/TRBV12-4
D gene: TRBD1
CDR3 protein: CASSLTGTGGGQYF
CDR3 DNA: TGTGCCAGCAGTTTAACCGGGACAGGGGGCGGGCAGTACTTC

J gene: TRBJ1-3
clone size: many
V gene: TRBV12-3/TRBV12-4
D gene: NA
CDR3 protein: CASSLVHSGNTIYF
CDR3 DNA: TGTGCCAGCAGTCTGGTCCACTCTGGAAACACCATATATTTT

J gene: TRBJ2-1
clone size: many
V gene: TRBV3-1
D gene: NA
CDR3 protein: CASSQDLGRDEQFF
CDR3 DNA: TGTGCCAGCAGCCAAGATCTTGGGCGGGATGAGCAGTTCTTC

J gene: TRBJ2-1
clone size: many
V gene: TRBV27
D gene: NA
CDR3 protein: CASSLSHNEQFF
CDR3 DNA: TGTGCCAGCAGTTTATCGCACAATGAGCAGTTCTTC

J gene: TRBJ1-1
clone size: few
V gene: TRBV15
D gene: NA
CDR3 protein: CATSSYDRPNTEAFF
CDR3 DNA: TGTGCCACCAGCAGTTATGACAGGCCGAACACTGAAGCTTTCTTT

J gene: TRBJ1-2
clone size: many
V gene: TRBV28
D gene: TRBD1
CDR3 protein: CAIKGDRVYGYTF
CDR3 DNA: TGTGCCATCAAAGGGGACAGAGTCTATGGCTACACCTTC

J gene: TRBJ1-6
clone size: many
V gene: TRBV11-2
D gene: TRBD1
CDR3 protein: CASSLVDRSELHF
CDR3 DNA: TGTGCCAGCAGCTTAGTGGACAGGTCCGAGCTCCACTTT

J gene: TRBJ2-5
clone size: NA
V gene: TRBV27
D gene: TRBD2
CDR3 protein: CASSLMGRGEQETQYF
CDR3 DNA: TGTGCCAGCAGTTTGATGGGGAGGGGCGAGCAAGAGACCCAGTACTTC

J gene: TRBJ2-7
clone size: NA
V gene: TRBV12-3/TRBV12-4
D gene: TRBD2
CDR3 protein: CATPTSGRPYEQYF
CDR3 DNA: TGTGCCACCCCGACTAGCGGGCGACCCTACGAGCAGTACTTC

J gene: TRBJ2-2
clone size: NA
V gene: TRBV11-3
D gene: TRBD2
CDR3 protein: CASSRRSSGSNTGELFF
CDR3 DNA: TGTGCCAGCAGCAGACGCTCTAGCGGGTCCAACACCGGGGAGCTGTTTTTT

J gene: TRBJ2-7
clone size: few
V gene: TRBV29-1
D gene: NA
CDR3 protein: CSVEVSLYEQYF
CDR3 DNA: TGCAGCGTTGAAGTCAGTCTCTACGAGCAGTACTTC

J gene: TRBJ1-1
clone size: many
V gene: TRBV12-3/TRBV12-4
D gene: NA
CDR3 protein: CASSPGNRDTEAFF
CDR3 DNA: TGTGCCAGCAGTCCCGGGAACAGGGACACTGAAGCTTTCTTT

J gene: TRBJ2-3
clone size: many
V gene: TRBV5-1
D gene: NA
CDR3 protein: CASSRSGVGTDTQYF
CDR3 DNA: TGCGCCAGCAGCCGATCGGGAGTGGGCACAGATACGCAGTATTTT

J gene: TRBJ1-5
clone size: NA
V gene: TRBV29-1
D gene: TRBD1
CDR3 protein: CSVGQGDQPQHF
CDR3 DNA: TGCAGCGTTGGACAGGGGGATCAGCCCCAGCATTTT

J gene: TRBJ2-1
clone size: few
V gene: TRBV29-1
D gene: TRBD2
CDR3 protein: CSVLFYLADEYNEQFF
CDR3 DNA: TGCAGCGTCCTCTTCTATCTAGCGGATGAATACAATGAGCAGTTCTTC

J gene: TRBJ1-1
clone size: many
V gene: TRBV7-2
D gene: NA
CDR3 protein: CASSLVSAGTTMNTEAFF
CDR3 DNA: TGTGCCAGCAGCTTAGTTTCTGCGGGAACAACAATGAACACTGAAGCTTTCTTT

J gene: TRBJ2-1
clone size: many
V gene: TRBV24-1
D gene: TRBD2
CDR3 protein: CATSDLASGEQFF
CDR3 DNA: TGTGCCACCAGTGATTTGGCTAGCGGTGAGCAGTTCTTC

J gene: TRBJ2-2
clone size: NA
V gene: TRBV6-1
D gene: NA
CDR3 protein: CASSAQRTGELFF
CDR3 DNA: TGTGCCAGCAGTGCCCAGCGAACCGGGGAGCTGTTTTTT

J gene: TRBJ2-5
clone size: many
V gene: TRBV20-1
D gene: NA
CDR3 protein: CSAREARQVQETQYF
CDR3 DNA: TGCAGTGCTAGAGAGGCAAGACAAGTACAAGAGACCCAGTACTTC

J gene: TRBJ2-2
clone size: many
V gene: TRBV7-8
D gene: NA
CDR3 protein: CASSPTPASNTGELFF
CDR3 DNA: TGTGCCAGCAGTCCAACCCCCGCCTCGAACACCGGGGAGCTGTTTTTT

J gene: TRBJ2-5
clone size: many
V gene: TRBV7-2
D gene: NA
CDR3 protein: CASSLDGGEETQYF
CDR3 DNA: TGTGCCAGCAGCTTAGATGGCGGGGAAGAGACCCAGTACTTC

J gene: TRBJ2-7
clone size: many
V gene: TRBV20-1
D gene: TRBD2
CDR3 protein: CSADRLAGGSYEQYF
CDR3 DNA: TGCAGTGCTGACAGACTAGCGGGAGGGTCCTACGAGCAGTACTTC